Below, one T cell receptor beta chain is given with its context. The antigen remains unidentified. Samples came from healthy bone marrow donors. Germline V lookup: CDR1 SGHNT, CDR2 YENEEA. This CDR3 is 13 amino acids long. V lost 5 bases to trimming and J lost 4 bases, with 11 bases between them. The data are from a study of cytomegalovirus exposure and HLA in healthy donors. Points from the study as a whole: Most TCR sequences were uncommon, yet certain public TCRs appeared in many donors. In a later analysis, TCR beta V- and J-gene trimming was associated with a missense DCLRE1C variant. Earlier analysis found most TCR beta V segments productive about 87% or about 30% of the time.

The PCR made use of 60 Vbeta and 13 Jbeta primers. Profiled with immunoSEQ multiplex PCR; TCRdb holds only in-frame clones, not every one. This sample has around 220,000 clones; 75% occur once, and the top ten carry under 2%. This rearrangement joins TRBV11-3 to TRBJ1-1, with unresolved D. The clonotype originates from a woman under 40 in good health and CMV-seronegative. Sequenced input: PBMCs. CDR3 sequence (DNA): TGTGCCAGCAGCGTTTTAGAGGGCACTGAAGCTTTCTTT. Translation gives CASSVLEGTEAFF. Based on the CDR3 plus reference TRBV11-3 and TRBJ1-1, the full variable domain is EAGVVQSPRYKIIEKKQPVAFWCNPISGHNTLYWYLQNLGQGPELLIRYENEEAVDDSQLPKDRFSAERLKGVDSTLKIQPAELGDSAVYLCASSVLEGTEAFFGQGTRLTVV.